This T cell receptor beta chain was observed in a study of persistence of HIV-infected CD4 T cells. An overlapping HIV-1 Gag peptide pool stimulated these cells at about 0.94 ug/peptide/mL. CD4+ T cells upregulating both CD40 ligand and CD69 were sorted as responding cells. The libraries were made with immunoSEQ version 4 in survey mode. Profiled with immunoSEQ multiplex PCR; TCRdb holds only in-frame clones, not every one. The sample records about 30,000 clones, around 70% being singletons. Trimming took 6 bases from V and 7 from J, leaving 12 bases between them. The length of the CDR3 is 12 residues. Looked up from germline, CDR1 is LGHDT and CDR2 is YNNKEL (reference sequence). In its sample, this clone was seen once. No antigen is known for it.

This TCR derives from an adult man with HIV who was CMV-seropositive. The sequenced sample was CD4+ T cells sorted from PBMCs after roughly 19-hour stimulation, obtained from a patient who received antiretroviral therapy. This chain joins TRBV3-1 (or the pseudogene TRBV3-2) and TRBJ1-2; D gene uncertain. CDR3 amino acids: CASRLGGLGYTF. CDR3 coding DNA: TGTGCCAGCAGGTTAGGAGGCCTTGGCTACACCTTC.